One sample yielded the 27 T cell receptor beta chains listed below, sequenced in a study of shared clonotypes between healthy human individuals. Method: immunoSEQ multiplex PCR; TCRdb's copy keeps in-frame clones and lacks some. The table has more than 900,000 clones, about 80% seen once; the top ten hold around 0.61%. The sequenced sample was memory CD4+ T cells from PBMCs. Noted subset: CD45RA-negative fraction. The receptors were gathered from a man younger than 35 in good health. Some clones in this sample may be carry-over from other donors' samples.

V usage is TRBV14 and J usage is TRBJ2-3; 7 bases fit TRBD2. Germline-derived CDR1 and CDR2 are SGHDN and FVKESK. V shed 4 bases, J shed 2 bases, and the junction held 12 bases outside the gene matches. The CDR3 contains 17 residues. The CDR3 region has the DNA TGTGCCAGCAGCCGCCTGAGGGCGGGACTAATCACAGATACGCAGTATTTT. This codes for CASSRLRAGLITDTQYF. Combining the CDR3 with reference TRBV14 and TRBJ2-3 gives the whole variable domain EAGVTQFPSHSVIEKGQTVTLRCDPISGHDNLYWYRRVMGKEIKFLLHFVKESKQDESGMPNNRFLAERTGGTYSTLKVQPAELEDSGVYFCASSRLRAGLITDTQYFGPGTRLTVL.

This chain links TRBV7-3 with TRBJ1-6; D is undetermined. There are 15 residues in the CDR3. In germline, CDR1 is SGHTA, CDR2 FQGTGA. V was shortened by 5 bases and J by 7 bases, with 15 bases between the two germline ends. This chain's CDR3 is CASSPPRVTNSPLHF. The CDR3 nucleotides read TGTGCCAGCAGCCCCCCGCGAGTGACAAATTCACCCCTCCACTTT. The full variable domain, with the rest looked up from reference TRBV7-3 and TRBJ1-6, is GAGVSQTPSNKVTEKGKYVELRCDPISGHTALYWYRQSLGQGPEFLIYFQGTGAADDSGLPNDRFFAVRPEGSVSTLKIQRTERGDSAVYLCASSPPRVTNSPLHFGNGTRLTVT.

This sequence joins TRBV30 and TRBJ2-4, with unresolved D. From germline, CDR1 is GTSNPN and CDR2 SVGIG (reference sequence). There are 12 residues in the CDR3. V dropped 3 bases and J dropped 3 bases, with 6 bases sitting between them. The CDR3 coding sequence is TGTGCCTGGAGGCCCCTCAAAAACATTCAGTACTTC. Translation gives CAWRPLKNIQYF.

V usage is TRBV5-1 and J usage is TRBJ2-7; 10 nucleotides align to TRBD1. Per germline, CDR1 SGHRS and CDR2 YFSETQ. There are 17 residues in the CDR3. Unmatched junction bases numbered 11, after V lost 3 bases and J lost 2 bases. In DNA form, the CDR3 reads TGCGCCAGCAGCTCGGGACTCCGGGACAGGGGACCCTACGAGCAGTACTTC. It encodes CASSSGLRDRGPYEQYF.

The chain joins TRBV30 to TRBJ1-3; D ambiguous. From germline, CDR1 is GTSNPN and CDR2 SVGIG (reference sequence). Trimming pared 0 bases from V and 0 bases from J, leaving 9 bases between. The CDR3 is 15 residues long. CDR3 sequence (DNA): TGTGCCTGGAGTGTAGGGTACTCCTCTGGAAACACCATATATTTT. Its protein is CAWSVGYSSGNTIYF.

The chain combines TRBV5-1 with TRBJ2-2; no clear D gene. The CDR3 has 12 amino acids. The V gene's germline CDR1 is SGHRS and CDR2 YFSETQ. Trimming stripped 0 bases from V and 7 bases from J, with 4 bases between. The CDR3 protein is CASSLGNGELFF. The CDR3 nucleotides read TGCGCCAGCAGCTTGGGGAACGGGGAGCTGTTTTTT.

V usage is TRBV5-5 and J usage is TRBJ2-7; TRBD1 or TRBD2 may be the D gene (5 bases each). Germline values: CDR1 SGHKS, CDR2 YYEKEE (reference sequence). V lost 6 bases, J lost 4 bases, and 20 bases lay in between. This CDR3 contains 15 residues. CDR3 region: CASILLPGGEYEQYF. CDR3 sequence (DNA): TGTGCCAGCATACTCCTCCCTGGGGGAGAGTACGAGCAGTACTTC.

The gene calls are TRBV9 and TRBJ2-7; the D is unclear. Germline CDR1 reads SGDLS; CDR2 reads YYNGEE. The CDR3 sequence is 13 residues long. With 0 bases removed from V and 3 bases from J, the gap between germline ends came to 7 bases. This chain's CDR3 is CASSVGAVYEQYF. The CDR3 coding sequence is TGTGCCAGCAGCGTAGGTGCGGTCTACGAGCAGTACTTC.

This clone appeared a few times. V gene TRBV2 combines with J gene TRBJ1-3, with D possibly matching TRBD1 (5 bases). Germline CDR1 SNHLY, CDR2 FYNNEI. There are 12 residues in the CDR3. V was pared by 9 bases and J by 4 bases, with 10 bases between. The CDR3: CARGGSGNTIYF. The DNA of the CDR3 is TGTGCCAGGGGGGGGTCCGGAAACACCATATATTTT.

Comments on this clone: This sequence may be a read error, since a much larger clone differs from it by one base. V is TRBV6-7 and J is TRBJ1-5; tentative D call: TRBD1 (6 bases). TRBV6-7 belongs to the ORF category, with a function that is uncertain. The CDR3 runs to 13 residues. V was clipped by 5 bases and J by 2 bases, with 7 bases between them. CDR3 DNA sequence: TGTGCCAGCAGTCGACAGGGCAATCAGCCCCAGCATTTT. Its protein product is CASSRQGNQPQHF.

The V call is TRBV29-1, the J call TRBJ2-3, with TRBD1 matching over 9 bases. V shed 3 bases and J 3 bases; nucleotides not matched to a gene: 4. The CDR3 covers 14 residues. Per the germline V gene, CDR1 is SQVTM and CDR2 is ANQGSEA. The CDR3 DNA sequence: TGCAGCGTTGACCGACAGGGGGGGACAGATACGCAGTATTTT. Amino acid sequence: CSVDRQGGTDTQYF.

The CDR3 protein is CASSHTGRTYEQYF. CDR3 nucleotide sequence: TGTGCCAGCAGCCATACAGGTCGAACCTACGAGCAGTACTTC. This chain links TRBV5-8 with TRBJ2-7, with D possibly TRBD1 on 5 matching bases. CDR1 SGHTS and CDR2 YDEGEE come from the germline V gene. Trimming left V 4 bases short and J 2 bases short, with 13 bases between. The CDR3 contains 14 residues.

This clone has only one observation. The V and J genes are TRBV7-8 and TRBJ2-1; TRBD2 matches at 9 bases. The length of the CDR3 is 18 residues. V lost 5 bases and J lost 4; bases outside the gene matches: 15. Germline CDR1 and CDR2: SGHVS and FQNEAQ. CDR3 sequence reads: CASSRGLAPRGVYNEQFF. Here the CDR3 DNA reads TGTGCCAGCAGCCGGGGACTAGCCCCCCGTGGGGTTTACAATGAGCAGTTCTTC.

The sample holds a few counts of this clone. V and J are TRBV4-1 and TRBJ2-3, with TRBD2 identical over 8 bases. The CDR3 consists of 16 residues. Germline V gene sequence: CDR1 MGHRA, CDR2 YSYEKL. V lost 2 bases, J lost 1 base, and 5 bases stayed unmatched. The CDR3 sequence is CASSQLAGGGTDTQYF. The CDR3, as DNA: TGCGCCAGCAGCCAACTAGCGGGTGGGGGCACAGATACGCAGTATTTT.

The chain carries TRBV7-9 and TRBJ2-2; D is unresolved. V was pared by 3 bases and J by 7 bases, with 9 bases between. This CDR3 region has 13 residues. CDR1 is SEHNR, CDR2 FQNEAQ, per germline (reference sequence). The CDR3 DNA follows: TGTGCCAGCAGCTTTAACTGGATCGGGGAGCTGTTTTTT. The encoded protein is CASSFNWIGELFF.

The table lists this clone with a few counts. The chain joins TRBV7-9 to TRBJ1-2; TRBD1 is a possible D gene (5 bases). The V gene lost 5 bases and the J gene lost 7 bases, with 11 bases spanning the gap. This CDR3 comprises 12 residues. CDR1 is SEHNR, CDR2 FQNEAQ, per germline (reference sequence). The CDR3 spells CASSPHGGGYTF. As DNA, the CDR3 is TGTGCCAGCAGCCCGCATGGGGGTGGCTACACCTTC. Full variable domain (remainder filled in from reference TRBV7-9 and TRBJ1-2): DTGVSQNPRHKITKRGQNVTFRCDPISEHNRLYWYRQTLGQGPEFLTYFQNEAQLEKSRLLSDRFSAERPKGSFSTLEIQRTEQGDSAMYLCASSPHGGGYTFGSGTRLTVV.

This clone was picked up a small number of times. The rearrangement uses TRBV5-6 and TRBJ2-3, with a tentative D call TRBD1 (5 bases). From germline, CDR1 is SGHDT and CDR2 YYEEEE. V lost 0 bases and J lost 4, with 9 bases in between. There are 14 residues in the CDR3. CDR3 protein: CASSLGGVADTQYF. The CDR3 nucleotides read TGTGCCAGCAGCTTGGGGGGCGTGGCAGATACGCAGTATTTT.

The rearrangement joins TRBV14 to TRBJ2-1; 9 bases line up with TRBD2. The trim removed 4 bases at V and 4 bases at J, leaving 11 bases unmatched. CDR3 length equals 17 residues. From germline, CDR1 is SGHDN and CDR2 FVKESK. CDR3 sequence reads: CASSPLGGLAGYNEQFF. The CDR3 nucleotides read TGTGCCAGCAGCCCTTTGGGTGGGCTAGCGGGGTACAATGAGCAGTTCTTC.

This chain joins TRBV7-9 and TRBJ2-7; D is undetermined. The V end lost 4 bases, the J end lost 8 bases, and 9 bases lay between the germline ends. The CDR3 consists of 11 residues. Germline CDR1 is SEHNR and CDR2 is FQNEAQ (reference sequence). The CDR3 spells CASSSTPQQYF. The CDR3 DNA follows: TGTGCCAGCAGCTCTACCCCACAGCAGTACTTC.

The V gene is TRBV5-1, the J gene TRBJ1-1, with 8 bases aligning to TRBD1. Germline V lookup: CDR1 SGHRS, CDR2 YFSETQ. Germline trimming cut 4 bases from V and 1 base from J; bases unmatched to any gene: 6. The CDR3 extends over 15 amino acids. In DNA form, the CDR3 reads TGCGCCAGCAGCCTTCGACAGGGGACGAACACTGAAGCTTTCTTT. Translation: CASSLRQGTNTEAFF.

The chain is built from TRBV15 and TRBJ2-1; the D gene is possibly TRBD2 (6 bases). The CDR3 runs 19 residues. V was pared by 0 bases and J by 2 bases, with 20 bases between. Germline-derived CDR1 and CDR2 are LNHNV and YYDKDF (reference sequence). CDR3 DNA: TGTGCCACCAGCAGAGATCGTACAACAGGACTACCGACCTACAATGAGCAGTTCTTC. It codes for CATSRDRTTGLPTYNEQFF.

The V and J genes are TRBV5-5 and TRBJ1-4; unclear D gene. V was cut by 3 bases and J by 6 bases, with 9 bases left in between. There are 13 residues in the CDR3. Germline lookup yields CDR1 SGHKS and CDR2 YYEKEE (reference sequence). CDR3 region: CASSYTGDEKLFF. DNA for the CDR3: TGTGCCAGCAGCTACACCGGGGATGAAAAACTGTTTTTT.

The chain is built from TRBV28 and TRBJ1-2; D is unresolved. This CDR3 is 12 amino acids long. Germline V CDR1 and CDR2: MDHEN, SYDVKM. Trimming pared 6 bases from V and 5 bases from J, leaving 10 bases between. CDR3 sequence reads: CASSPSIYGYTF. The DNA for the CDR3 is TGTGCCAGCAGCCCATCCATATATGGCTACACCTTC.

The CDR3 DNA is TGTGCCAGCACCTCGGACTATTCCTACGAGCAGTACTTC. This translates into CASTSDYSYEQYF. This sequence joins TRBV25-1 and TRBJ2-7, with D possibly TRBD2 on 6 matching bases. Germline V CDR1 and CDR2: MGHDK, SYGVNS. V was trimmed by 7 bases and J by 1 base, leaving 11 bases between them. This CDR3 comprises 13 residues.

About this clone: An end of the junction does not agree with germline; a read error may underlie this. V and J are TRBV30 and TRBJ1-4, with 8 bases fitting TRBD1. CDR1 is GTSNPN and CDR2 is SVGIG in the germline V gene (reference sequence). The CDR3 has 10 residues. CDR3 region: CAWSVLDRAF. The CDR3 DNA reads TGTGCCTGGAGTGTGTTGGACAGGGCTTTT.

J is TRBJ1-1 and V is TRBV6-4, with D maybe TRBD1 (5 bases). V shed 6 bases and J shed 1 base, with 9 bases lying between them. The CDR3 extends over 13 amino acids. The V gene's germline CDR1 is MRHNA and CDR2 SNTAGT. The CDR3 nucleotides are TGTGCCAGCAGGACGGGACCGAACACTGAAGCTTTCTTT. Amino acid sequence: CASRTGPNTEAFF.

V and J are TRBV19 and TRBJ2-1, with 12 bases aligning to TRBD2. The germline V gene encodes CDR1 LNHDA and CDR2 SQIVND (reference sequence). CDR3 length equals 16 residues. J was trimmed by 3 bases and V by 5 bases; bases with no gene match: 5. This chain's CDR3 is CASSGRTSGNYNEQFF. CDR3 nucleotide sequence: TGTGCCAGTAGTGGTCGGACTAGCGGGAACTACAATGAGCAGTTCTTC.